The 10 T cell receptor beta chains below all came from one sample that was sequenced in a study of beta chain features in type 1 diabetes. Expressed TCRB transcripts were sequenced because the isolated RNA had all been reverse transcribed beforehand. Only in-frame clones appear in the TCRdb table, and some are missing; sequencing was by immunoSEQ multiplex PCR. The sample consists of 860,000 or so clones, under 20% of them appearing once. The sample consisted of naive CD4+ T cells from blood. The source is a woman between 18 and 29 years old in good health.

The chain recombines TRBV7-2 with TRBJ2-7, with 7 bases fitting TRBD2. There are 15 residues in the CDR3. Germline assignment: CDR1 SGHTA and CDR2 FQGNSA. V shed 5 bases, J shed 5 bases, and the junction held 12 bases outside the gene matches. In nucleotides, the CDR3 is TGTGCCAGCAGCCCGTGGGAGGGAGGGCCGCACGAGCAGTACTTC. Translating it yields CASSPWEGGPHEQYF.

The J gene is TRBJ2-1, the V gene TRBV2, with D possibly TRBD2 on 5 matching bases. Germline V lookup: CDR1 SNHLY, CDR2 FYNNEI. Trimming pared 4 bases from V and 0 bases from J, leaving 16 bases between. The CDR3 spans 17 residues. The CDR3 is CASSGGEQRSSYNEQFF. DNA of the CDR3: TGTGCCAGCAGTGGGGGAGAGCAGCGGAGCTCCTACAATGAGCAGTTCTTC.

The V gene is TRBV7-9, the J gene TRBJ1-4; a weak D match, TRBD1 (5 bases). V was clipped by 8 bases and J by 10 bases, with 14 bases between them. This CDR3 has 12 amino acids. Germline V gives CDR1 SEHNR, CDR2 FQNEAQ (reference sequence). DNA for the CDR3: TGTGCCAGCTCCTCAGGGAGCGGAAAACTGTTTTTT. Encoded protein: CASSSGSGKLFF.

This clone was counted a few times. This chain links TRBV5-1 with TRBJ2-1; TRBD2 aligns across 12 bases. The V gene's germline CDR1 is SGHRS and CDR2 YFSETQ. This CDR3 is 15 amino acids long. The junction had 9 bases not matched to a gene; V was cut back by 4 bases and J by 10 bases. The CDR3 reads CASSPGTSGPREQFF. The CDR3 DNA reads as TGCGCCAGCAGCCCGGGGACTAGCGGGCCCCGGGAGCAGTTCTTC.

CDR3 loop: CASSPWTGPNNEQFF. Written as DNA, the CDR3 is TGTGCCAGCAGCCCATGGACAGGGCCAAACAATGAGCAGTTCTTC. The chain combines TRBV7-9 with TRBJ2-1, with 8 bases matching TRBD1. V shed 5 bases, J shed 5 bases, and the junction held 8 bases outside the gene matches. Germline-derived CDR1 and CDR2 are SEHNR and FQNEAQ (reference sequence). The CDR3 is 15 amino acids.

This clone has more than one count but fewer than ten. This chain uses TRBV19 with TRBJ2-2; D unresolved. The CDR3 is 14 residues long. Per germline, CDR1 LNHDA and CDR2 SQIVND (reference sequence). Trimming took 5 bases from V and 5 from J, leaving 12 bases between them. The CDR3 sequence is CASSPLGTTGELFF. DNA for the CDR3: TGTGCCAGTAGTCCCTTGGGCACGACCGGGGAGCTGTTTTTT.

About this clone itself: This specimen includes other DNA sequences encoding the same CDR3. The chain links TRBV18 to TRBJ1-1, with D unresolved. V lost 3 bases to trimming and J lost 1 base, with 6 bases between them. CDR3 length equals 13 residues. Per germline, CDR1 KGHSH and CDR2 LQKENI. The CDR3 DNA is TGTGCCAGCTCACCCGGGGAGAACACTGAAGCTTTCTTT. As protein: CASSPGENTEAFF.

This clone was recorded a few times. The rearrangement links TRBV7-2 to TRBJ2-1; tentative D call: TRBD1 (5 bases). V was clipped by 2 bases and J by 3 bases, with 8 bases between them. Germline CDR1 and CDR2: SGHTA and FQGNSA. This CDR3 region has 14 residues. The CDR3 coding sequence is TGTGCCAGCAGCTTAAGACAGAACTACAATGAGCAGTTCTTC. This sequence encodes CASSLRQNYNEQFF.

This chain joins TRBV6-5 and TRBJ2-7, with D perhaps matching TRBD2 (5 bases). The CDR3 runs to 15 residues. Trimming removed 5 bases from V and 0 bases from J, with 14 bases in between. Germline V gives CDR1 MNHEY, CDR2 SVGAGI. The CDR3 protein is CASSRTPQSSYEQYF. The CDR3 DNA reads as TGTGCCAGCAGTCGGACTCCCCAGAGCTCCTACGAGCAGTACTTC.

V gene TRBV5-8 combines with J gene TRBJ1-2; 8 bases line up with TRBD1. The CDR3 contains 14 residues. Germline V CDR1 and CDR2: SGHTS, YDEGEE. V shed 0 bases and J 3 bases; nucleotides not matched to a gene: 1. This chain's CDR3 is CASSLGTGYYGYTF. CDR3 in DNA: TGTGCCAGCAGCTTGGGGACAGGGTACTATGGCTACACCTTC. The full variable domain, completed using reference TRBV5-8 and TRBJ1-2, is EAGVTQSPTHLIKTRGQQATLRCSPISGHTSVYWYQQALGLGLQFLLWYDEGEERNRGNFPPRFSGRQFPNYSSELNVNALELEDSALYLCASSLGTGYYGYTFGSGTRLTVV.